This TCR beta chain was sequenced for a study of identical twins. General study results and limits: Researchers reported weaker excess twin sharing in beta out-of-frame sequences.

Germline V gene sequence: CDR1 KGHDR, CDR2 SFDVKD. Trimming took 1 base from V and 2 from J, leaving 9 bases between them. This CDR3 contains 15 residues. TCRdb recomputed calls from the 5' RACE reads with MiXCR, one row per CDR3 protein. Of a few hundred thousand distinct CDR3 sequences listed, roughly 15% are singletons. This clonotype occurred a few times. Its target is unknown. The same data also contributed to another study, on yellow fever vaccine responses in identical twins.

Material: CD4+ T cells sorted from blood. This chain uses TRBV24-1 with TRBJ2-3; tentative D call: TRBD1 (5 bases). This TCR came from a woman between 18 and 29 years old in good health. The CDR3 protein is CATSDFQGATDTQYF. The CDR3 region has the DNA TGTGCCACCAGTGATTTCCAGGGTGCCACAGATACGCAGTATTTT.